This passage covers 3 T cell receptor beta chains from one sample sequenced in a study of blood T cell repertoires in COVID-19. Sequencing used immunoSEQ multiplex PCR; TCRdb keeps in-frame clones, though not all of them. Among roughly 480,000 clones, roughly 89% were seen once, and the ten largest hold around 0.92%. The material sequenced was peripheral blood. These receptors were collected from a man aged 18-30 years with COVID-19, enrolled during active disease.

The chain links TRBV6-5 to TRBJ2-7, with D possibly being TRBD2 (6 bases). Per the germline V gene, CDR1 is MNHEY and CDR2 is SVGAGI. The V and J ends lost 2 bases and 3 bases respectively, with 11 bases between them. The CDR3 runs 14 residues. CDR3 nucleotides: TGTGCCAGCAGTTACGGCGGGGTCCGCTACGAGCAGTACTTC. The encoded protein is CASSYGGVRYEQYF.

This chain uses TRBV6-5 with TRBJ2-7; possibly TRBD2 for D (6 bases). In germline, CDR1 is MNHEY, CDR2 SVGAGI. The CDR3 consists of 14 residues. Trimming cost V 8 bases and J 3 bases, with 17 bases left between them. For the CDR3, the DNA is TGTGCCAGCCCTCGACTAGTGGGTGGCTACGAGCAGTACTTC. Translated: CASPRLVGGYEQYF.

This chain joins TRBV13 and TRBJ1-1; D is unclear. Trimming took 6 bases from V and 1 from J, leaving 9 bases between them. The length of the CDR3 is 13 residues. Germline values: CDR1 PRHDT, CDR2 FYEKMQ (reference sequence). The CDR3 loop is CASRPTANTEAFF. The CDR3 bases are TGTGCCAGCAGACCAACAGCGAACACTGAAGCTTTCTTT.